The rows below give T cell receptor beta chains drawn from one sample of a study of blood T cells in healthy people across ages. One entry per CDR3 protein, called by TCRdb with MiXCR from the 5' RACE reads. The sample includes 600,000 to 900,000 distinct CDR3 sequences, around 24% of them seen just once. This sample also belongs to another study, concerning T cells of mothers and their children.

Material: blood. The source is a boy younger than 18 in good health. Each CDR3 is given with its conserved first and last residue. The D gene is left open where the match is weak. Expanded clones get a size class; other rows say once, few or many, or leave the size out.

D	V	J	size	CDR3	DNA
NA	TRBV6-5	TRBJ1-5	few	CASSSTGPLNQPQHF	TGTGCCAGCAGTTCAACGGGACCCCTAAATCAGCCCCAGCATTTT
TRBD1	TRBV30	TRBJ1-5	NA	CAWSRGSNQPQHF	TGTGCCTGGAGCAGGGGGAGCAATCAGCCCCAGCATTTT
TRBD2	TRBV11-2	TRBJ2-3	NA	CASSWGLGASDTQYF	TGTGCCAGCAGCTGGGGACTAGGGGCTTCGGATACGCAGTATTTT
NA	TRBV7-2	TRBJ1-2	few	CASSPGSGYGYTF	TGTGCCAGCAGCCCGGGCTCCGGATATGGCTACACCTTC
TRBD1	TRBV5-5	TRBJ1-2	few	CASSLWTGGEGYTF	TGTGCCAGCAGCCTTTGGACAGGGGGCGAGGGCTACACCTTC
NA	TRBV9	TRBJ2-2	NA	CASSVAREVGTGELFF	TGTGCCAGCAGCGTAGCGAGGGAAGTTGGGACCGGGGAGCTGTTTTTT
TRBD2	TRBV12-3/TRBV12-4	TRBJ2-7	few	CASSLGAGGQYEQYF	TGTGCCAGCAGTTTAGGAGCGGGGGGGCAGTACGAGCAGTACTTC
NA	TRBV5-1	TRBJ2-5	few	CASSLLSLEGTQYF	TGCGCCAGCAGCTTGCTATCCCTTGAGGGGACCCAGTACTTC
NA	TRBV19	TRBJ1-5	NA	CASLSGRGQHF	TGTGCCAGCCTAAGTGGGAGGGGACAGCATTTT
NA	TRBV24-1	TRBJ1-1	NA	CATSDLAGTEAFF	TGTGCCACCAGTGATTTGGCTGGGACTGAAGCTTTCTTT
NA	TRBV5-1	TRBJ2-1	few	CASRTVPYSYNEQFF	TGCGCCAGCCGGACAGTACCATACTCCTACAATGAGCAGTTCTTC
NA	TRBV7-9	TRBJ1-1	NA	CASSPRGRIEAFF	TGTGCCAGCAGCCCCAGGGGACGGATTGAAGCTTTCTTT
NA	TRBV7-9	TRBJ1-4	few	CASSLGGGHGKLFF	TGTGCCAGCAGCTTAGGGGGGGGGCACGGAAAACTGTTTTTT
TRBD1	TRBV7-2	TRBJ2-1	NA	CASYGTVYNEQFF	TGTGCCAGCTATGGGACAGTATACAATGAGCAGTTCTTC
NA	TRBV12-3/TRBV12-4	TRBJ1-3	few	CASRMGSNSGNTIYF	TGTGCCAGCAGGATGGGTTCCAACTCTGGAAACACCATATATTTT
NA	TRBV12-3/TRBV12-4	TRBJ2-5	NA	CASSSRRGETQYF	TGTGCCAGCAGTTCCAGGCGGGGAGAGACCCAGTACTTC
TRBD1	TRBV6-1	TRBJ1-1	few	CASAGQGGMNTEAFF	TGTGCCAGCGCAGGACAGGGGGGCATGAACACTGAAGCTTTCTTT
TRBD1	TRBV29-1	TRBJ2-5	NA	CSVGGRKGTGGETQYF	TGCAGCGTTGGGGGGCGAAAAGGGACAGGAGGAGAGACCCAGTACTTC
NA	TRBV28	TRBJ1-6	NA	CASSLYGEALDSPLHF	TGTGCCAGCAGTTTATATGGGGAGGCTTTGGATTCACCCCTCCACTTT
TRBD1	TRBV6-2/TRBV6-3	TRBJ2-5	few	CASSALETGRETQYF	TGTGCCAGCAGTGCGTTGGAGACAGGGAGAGAGACCCAGTACTTC
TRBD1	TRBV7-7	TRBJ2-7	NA	CASSLETGGYEQYF	TGTGCCAGCAGCTTAGAGACAGGGGGATACGAGCAGTACTTC
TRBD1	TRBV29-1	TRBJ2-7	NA	CSVLGQGASYEQYF	TGCAGCGTCCTGGGACAGGGGGCATCCTACGAGCAGTACTTC
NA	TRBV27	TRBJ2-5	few	CASSPSRLGETQYF	TGTGCCAGCAGTCCGAGCCGGCTTGGGGAGACCCAGTACTTC
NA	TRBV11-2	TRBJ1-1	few	CASSLNTGGTEAFF	TGTGCCAGCAGCTTAAACACCGGAGGGACTGAAGCTTTCTTT
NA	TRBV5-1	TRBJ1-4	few	CASSLETGGEKLFF	TGCGCCAGCAGCTTGGAGACAGGAGGTGAAAAACTGTTTTTT
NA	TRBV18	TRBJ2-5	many	CASSPPRETQYF	TGTGCCAGCTCACCACCGAGAGAGACCCAGTACTTC
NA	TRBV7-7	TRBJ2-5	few	CASSPTGAGQETQYF	TGTGCTAGCAGCCCCACCGGGGCGGGGCAAGAGACCCAGTACTTC
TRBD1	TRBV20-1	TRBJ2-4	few	CSARGWDREDIQYF	TGCAGTGCCCGGGGGTGGGACAGGGAAGACATTCAGTACTTC
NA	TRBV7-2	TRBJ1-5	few	CASSLGVGELGQPQHF	TGTGCCAGCAGCTTAGGTGTAGGGGAATTGGGCCAGCCCCAGCATTTT
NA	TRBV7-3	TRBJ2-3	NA	CASSPPGAKSDTQYF	TGTGCCAGCAGCCCCCCTGGCGCGAAGTCAGATACGCAGTATTTT
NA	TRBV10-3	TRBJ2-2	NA	CAIRDTVAQTNTGELFF	TGTGCCATCAGAGACACCGTCGCGCAAACGAACACCGGGGAGCTGTTTTTT
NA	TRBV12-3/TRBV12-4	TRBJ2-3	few	CGVGRADTQYF	TGTGGCGTTGGTAGGGCAGATACGCAGTATTTT
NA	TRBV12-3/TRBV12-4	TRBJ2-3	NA	CASTEGADTQYF	TGTGCCAGCACCGAGGGCGCGGATACGCAGTATTTT
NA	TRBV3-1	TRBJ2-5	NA	CASSQDVGTQETQYF	TGTGCCAGCAGCCAAGATGTCGGAACTCAAGAGACCCAGTACTTC
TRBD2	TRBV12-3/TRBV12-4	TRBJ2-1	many	CASSFSGGANEQFF	TGTGCCAGCAGCTTCAGCGGGGGGGCCAATGAGCAGTTCTTC
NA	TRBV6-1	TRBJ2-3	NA	CASSEARTTSTDTQYF	TGTGCCAGCAGTGAAGCCCGCACCACTAGCACAGATACGCAGTATTTT
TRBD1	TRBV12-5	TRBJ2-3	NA	CASGLGLGTGVSDTQYF	TGTGCTAGTGGTTTGGGACTCGGGACAGGGGTATCAGATACGCAGTATTTT
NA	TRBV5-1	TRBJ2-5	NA	CASSSGVWGETQYF	TGCGCCAGCAGCTCAGGGGTCTGGGGGGAGACCCAGTACTTC
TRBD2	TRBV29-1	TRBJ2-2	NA	CSVEDRGRAGTGELFF	TGCAGCGTTGAAGATCGGGGGAGGGCTGGCACCGGGGAGCTGTTTTTT
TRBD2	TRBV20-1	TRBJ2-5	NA	CSASLRVAGGQETQYF	TGCAGTGCCTCCTTGAGGGTAGCGGGGGGGCAAGAGACCCAGTACTTC
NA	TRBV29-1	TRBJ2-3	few	CSEVAGGTDTQYF	TGCAGCGAAGTGGCGGGCGGGACAGATACGCAGTATTTT